These 7 T cell receptor beta chains were sequenced from one sample in a study of CD8+CD57+ T cells in acquired aplastic anemia. It was genomic DNA that served as the template for profiling TCR beta VDJ and CDR3. TCRdb recomputed calls from the reads with MiXCR, one row per CDR3 protein. The sample has some 180,000 distinct CDR3 sequences, approximately 46% seen once. What was sequenced was sorted CD4+, CD8+, or CD8+CD57+ T cells (not recorded which) from PBMCs. These TCRs come from a human donor in good health.

This clonotype appeared many times. The germline gene is not matched at one end of the junction; a read error may be the cause. This chain uses TRBV7-7 with TRBJ2-5, with D tentatively TRBD1 or TRBD2 (5 bases each). CDR3 length equals 16 residues. Germline CDR1 reads SSHAT; CDR2 reads FNYEAQ (reference sequence). CDR3 protein: CASSSTPGTTQETQYF. CDR3 coding DNA: TGTGCTAGCAGCTCCACTCCCGGGACCACCCAAGAGACCCAGTACTTC.

The sample holds many counts of this clonotype. The chain employs TRBV6-5 and TRBJ2-3; no clear D gene. Germline V lookup: CDR1 MNHEY, CDR2 SVGAGI. The CDR3 covers 15 residues. Trimming took off 3 bases at V and 1 base at J, with 11 bases between the two ends. CDR3 amino acids: CASSYTFDRTDTQYF. The DNA of the CDR3 is TGTGCCAGCAGTTATACCTTCGACCGCACAGATACGCAGTATTTT.

About this clonotype: Just one base apart from a much larger clone, this may be a read error. The genes are TRBV24-1 and TRBJ2-3; the D gene is possibly TRBD2 (7 bases). Germline V gene data show CDR1 as KGHDR and CDR2 as SFDVKD. There are 16 residues in the CDR3. The CDR3 sequence is CATSDLGGGGTGTQYF. CDR3 DNA: TGTGCCACCAGTGATTTAGGGGGGGGGGGCACAGGTACGCAGTATTTT.

The chain has TRBV29-1 and TRBJ2-3; the D is unclear. This CDR3 contains 13 residues. The V end lost 4 bases, the J end lost 4 bases, and 12 bases lay between the germline ends. Germline V gene lookup returns CDR1 SQVTM and CDR2 ANQGSEA. The CDR3 sequence is CSVALLGPDTQYF. The DNA of the CDR3 is TGCAGCGTTGCTCTCCTAGGTCCAGATACGCAGTATTTT.

The chain carries TRBV9 and TRBJ1-1; no reliable D call. The germline V and J ends were trimmed by 0 bases and 1 base, with 10 bases remaining between them. Germline lookup yields CDR1 SGDLS and CDR2 YYNGEE. This CDR3 region has 15 residues. The CDR3 coding sequence is TGTGCCAGCAGCGTAGACGGAGCCGGGAACACTGAAGCTTTCTTT. It is translated as CASSVDGAGNTEAFF.

This clonotype was seen a few times. The V gene is TRBV9, the J gene TRBJ2-1, with unresolved D. V dropped 0 bases and J dropped 0 bases, with 7 bases sitting between them. The germline gives CDR1 SGDLS, CDR2 YYNGEE. This CDR3 spans 15 amino acids. The DNA for the CDR3 is TGTGCCAGCAGCGTAGTGGGAAGCTCCTACAATGAGCAGTTCTTC. Its translation: CASSVVGSSYNEQFF.

This clonotype showed up just a few times. The V call is TRBV24-1, the J call TRBJ2-3; 8 bases map to TRBD1. Germline CDR1 reads KGHDR; CDR2 reads SFDVKD. The trim removed 4 bases at V and 4 bases at J, leaving 6 bases unmatched. The CDR3 sequence is 15 residues long. Here the CDR3 reads CATSEQGDIADTQYF. CDR3 in DNA: TGTGCCACCAGTGAACAGGGGGATATTGCAGATACGCAGTATTTT.